A single sample gave rise to the 6 T cell receptor beta chains below, sequenced in a study of blood T cell repertoires in COVID-19. The repertoire was sequenced with immunoSEQ multiplex PCR; TCRdb's copy has only in-frame clones and lacks some. Found here are around 180,000 clones, roughly 87% of them singletons; the top ten hold under 3%. The sequenced sample was PBMCs or T cells enriched from blood (not recorded which). These receptors all stem from a woman aged 40 to 50 with acute COVID-19.

This clone was counted a single time. V usage is TRBV28 and J usage is TRBJ1-3; D is unclear. V gave up 7 bases and J gave up 0 bases, with 10 bases separating them. From germline, CDR1 is MDHEN and CDR2 SYDVKM. The CDR3 covers 14 residues. CDR3 amino acids: CASTTLISGNTIYF. The CDR3 DNA follows: TGTGCCAGCACCACCCTAATCTCTGGAAACACCATATATTTT.

The gene calls are TRBV4-1 and TRBJ2-7; 9 bases line up with TRBD1. Germline loops: CDR1 MGHRA, CDR2 YSYEKL. This CDR3 is 14 amino acids long. V lost 5 bases and J lost 5; bases outside the gene matches: 7. The CDR3 DNA reads as TGCGCCAGCAGCTCCGGGACAGGGCGGCACGAGCAGTACTTC. This encodes CASSSGTGRHEQYF.

The chain is built from TRBV11-3 and TRBJ2-2, with 9 bases lining up with TRBD1. Germline V gene data show CDR1 as SGHNT and CDR2 as YENEEA. The ends lost 4 bases at V and 3 bases at J; junction bases unmatched: 12. This CDR3 is 18 amino acids long. CDR3 residues: CASSSNQPGQGYTGELFF. DNA of the CDR3: TGTGCCAGCAGCTCCAATCAGCCGGGACAGGGCTACACCGGGGAGCTGTTTTTT. Variable domain in full (rest from reference TRBV11-3 and TRBJ2-2): EAGVVQSPRYKIIEKKQPVAFWCNPISGHNTLYWYLQNLGQGPELLIRYENEEAVDDSQLPKDRFSAERLKGVDSTLKIQPAELGDSAVYLCASSSNQPGQGYTGELFFGEGSRLTVL.

V and J are TRBV7-6 and TRBJ1-1; 8 bases match TRBD1. J was trimmed by 5 bases and V by 5 bases; bases with no gene match: 4. Per the germline V gene, CDR1 is SGHVS and CDR2 is FNYEAQ. The CDR3 totals 13 residues. CDR3 region: CASSLTGGTEAFF. The CDR3 bases are TGTGCCAGCAGCCTAACAGGGGGGACTGAAGCTTTCTTT.

This chain connects TRBV5-1 to TRBJ1-4; 7 bases are shared with TRBD1. Germline V gene lookup returns CDR1 SGHRS and CDR2 YFSETQ. This CDR3 contains 15 residues. V lost 1 base, J lost 5 bases, and 5 bases stayed unmatched. Here the CDR3 DNA reads TGCGCCAGCAGCTTGCGACAGGGCCTAAATGAAAAACTGTTTTTT. Encoded protein: CASSLRQGLNEKLFF.

This rearrangement joins TRBV6-5 to TRBJ2-3, with a possible D match to TRBD2 (6 bases). From germline, CDR1 is MNHEY and CDR2 SVGAGI. The CDR3 sequence is 15 residues long. The V gene lost 1 base and the J gene lost 1 base, with 9 bases spanning the gap. CDR3 DNA sequence: TGTGCCAGCAGTTACTTCTCGGGGGGCACAGATACGCAGTATTTT. Encoded protein: CASSYFSGGTDTQYF.